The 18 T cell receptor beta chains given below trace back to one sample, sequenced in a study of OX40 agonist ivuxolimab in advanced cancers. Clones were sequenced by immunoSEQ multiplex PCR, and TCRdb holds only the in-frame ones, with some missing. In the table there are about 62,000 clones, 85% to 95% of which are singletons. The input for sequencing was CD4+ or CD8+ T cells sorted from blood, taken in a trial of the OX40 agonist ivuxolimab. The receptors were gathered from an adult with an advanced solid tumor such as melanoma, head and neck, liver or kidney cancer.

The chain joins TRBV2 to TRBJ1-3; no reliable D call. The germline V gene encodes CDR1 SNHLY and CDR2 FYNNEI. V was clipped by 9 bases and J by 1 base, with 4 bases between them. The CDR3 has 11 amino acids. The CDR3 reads CARESGNTIYF. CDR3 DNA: TGTGCCAGGGAGTCTGGAAACACCATATATTTT.

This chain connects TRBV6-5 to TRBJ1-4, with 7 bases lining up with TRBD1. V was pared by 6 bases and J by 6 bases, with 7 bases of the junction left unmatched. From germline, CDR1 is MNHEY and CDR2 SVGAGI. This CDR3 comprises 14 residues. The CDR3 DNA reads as TGTGCCAGCAGCAACGACAGGGTTGATGAAAAACTGTTTTTT. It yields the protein CASSNDRVDEKLFF.

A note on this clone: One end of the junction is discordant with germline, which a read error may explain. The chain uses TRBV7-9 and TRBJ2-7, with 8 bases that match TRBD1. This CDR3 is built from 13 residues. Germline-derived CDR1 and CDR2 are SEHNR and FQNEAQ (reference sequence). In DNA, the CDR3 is TGTGCCAGCAGCTTAGGGAACAAACAGGGGGTCCGCTTC. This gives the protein CASSLGNKQGVRF.

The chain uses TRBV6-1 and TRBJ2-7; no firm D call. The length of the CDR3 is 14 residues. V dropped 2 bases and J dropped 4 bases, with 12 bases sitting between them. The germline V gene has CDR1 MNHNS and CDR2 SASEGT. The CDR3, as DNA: TGTGCCAGCAGTGAAACCTCAGAATTGTACGAGCAGTACTTC. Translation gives CASSETSELYEQYF.

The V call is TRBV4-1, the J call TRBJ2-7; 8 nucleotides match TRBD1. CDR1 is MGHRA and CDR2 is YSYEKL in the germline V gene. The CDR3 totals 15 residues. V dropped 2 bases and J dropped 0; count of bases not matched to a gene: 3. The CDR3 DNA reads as TGCGCCAGCAGCCAACTTGGGACAGGCTCCTACGAGCAGTACTTC. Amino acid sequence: CASSQLGTGSYEQYF.

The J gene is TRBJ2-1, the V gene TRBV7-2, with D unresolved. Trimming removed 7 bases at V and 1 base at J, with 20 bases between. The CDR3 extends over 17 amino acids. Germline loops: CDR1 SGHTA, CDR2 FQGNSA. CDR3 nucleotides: TGTGCCAGCATTGTCTCCCTAGGGTTACGTTCCTACAATGAGCAGTTCTTC. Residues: CASIVSLGLRSYNEQFF.

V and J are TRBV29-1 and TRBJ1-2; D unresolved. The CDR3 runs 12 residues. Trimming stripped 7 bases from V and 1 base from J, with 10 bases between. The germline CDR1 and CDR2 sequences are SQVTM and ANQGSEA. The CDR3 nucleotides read TGCAGCGCTCGGGGTCATAACTATGGCTACACCTTC. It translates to CSARGHNYGYTF.

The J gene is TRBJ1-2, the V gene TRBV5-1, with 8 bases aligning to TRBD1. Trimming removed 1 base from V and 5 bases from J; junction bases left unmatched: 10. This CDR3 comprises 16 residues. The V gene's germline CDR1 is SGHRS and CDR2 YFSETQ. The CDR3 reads CASSLRPGGDKYGYTF. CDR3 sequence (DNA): TGCGCCAGCAGCTTGAGGCCAGGGGGCGATAAGTATGGCTACACCTTC.

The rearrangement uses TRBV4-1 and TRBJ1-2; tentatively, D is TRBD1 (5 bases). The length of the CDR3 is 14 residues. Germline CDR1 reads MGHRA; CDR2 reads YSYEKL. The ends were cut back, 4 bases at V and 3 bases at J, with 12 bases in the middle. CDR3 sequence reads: CASSPIGDDYGYTF. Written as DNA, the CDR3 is TGCGCCAGCAGCCCAATAGGGGATGACTATGGCTACACCTTC.

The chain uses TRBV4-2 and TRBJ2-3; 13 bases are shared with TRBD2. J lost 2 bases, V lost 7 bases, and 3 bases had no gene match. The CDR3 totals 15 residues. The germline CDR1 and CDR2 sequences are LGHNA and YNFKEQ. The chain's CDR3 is CASTGTSGNTDTQYF. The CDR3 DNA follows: TGTGCCAGCACTGGGACTAGCGGGAACACAGATACGCAGTATTTT.

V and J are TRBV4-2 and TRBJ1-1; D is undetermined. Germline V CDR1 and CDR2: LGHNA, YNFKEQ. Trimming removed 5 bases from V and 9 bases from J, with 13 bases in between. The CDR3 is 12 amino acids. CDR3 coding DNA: TGTGCCAGCAGCTTTGATCGACTACAAGCTTTCTTT. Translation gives CASSFDRLQAFF.

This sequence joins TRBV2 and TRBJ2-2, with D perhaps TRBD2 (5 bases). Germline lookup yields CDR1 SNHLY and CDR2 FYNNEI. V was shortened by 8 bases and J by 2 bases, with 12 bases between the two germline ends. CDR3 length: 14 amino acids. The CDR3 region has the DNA TGTGCCAGCGAGGCGCGGGTCAACACCGGGGAGCTGTTTTTT. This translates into CASEARVNTGELFF.

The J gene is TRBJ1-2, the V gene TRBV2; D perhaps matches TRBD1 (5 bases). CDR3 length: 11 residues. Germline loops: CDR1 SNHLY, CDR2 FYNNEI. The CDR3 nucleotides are TGTGTCAAGATCGGGACGGATGGCTACACCTTC. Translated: CVKIGTDGYTF. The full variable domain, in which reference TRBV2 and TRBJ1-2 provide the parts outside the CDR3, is EPEVTQTPSHQVTQMGQEVILRCVPISNHLYFYWYRQILGQKVEFLVSFYNNEISEKSEIFDDQFSVERPDGSNFTLKIRSTKLEDSAMYFCVKIGTDGYTFGSGTRLTVV.

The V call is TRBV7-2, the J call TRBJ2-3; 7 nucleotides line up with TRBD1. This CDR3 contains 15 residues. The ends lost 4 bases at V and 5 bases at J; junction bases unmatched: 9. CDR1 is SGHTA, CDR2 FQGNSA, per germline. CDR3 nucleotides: TGTGCCAGCAGCTCACGACAGGGTGGGATAGATACGCAGTATTTT. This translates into CASSSRQGGIDTQYF.

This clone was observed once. CDR3 protein: CASSLVGAATYEQYF. CDR3 DNA sequence: TGTGCCAGCAGCTTGGTGGGGGCCGCTACCTACGAGCAGTACTTC. The chain carries TRBV5-5 and TRBJ2-7; weak D call: TRBD1 (6 bases). CDR3 length: 15 residues. V was shortened by 0 bases and J by 2 bases, with 12 bases between the two germline ends. Germline V gene data show CDR1 as SGHKS and CDR2 as YYEKEE (reference sequence).

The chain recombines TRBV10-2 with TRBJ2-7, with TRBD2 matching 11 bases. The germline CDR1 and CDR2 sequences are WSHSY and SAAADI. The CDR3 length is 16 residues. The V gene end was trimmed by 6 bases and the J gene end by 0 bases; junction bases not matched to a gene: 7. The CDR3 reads CASSGLAGGFSYEQYF. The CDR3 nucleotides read TGCGCCAGCAGCGGACTAGCGGGCGGATTCTCCTACGAGCAGTACTTC.

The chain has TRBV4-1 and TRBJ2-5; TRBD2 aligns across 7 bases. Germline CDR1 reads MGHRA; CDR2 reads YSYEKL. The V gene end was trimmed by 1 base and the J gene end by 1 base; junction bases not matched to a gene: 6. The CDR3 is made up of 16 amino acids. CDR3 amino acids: CASSQGFASGQETQYF. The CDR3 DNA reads TGCGCCAGCAGCCAAGGGTTCGCTAGCGGCCAAGAGACCCAGTACTTC.

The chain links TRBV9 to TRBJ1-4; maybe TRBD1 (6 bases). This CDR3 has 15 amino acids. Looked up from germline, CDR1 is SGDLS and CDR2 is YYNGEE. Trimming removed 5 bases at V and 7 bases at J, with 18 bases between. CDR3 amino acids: CASSGLEGGSEKLFF. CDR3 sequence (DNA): TGTGCCAGCAGTGGGCTGGAGGGGGGGAGTGAAAAACTGTTTTTT.